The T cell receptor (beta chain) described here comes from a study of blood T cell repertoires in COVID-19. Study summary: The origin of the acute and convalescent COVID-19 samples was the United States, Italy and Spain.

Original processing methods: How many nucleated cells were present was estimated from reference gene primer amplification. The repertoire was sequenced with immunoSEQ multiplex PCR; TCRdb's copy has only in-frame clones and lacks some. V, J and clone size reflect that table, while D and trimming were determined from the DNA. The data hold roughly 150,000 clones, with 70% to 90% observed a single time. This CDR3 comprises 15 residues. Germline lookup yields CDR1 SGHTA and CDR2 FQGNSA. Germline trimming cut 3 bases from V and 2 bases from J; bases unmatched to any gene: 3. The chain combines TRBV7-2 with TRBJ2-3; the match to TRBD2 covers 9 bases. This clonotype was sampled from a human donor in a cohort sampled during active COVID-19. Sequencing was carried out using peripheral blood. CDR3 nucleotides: TGTGCCAGCAGCTTTATAGCGGGGGACACAGATACGCAGTATTTT. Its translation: CASSFIAGDTDTQYF.